The rows below give T cell receptor beta chains drawn from one sample of a study of T cells in narcolepsy. The repertoire was sequenced with immunoSEQ multiplex PCR; TCRdb's copy has only in-frame clones and lacks some. The sample consists of about 40,000 clones, roughly 88% of them appearing once. Sequenced: CD45RA- memory CD4+ T cells from PBMCs. These receptors were collected from a human donor with narcolepsy. Both conserved end residues are part of each CDR3. A D gene is named only where the DNA matches it firmly. The size entry is marked missing in some rows and otherwise reads once, few, many or a size class.

j_call: TRBJ2-3; v_call: TRBV11-2; clone_size: -; d_call: -; cdr3_aa: CASSLIPGRRTDTQYF; cdr3_nt: TGTGCCAGCAGCTTAATACCGGGGCGTCGCACAGATACGCAGTATTTT
j_call: TRBJ2-1; v_call: TRBV7-2; clone_size: -; d_call: TRBD1; cdr3_aa: CASSFYGQVNEQFF; cdr3_nt: TGTGCCAGCAGCTTCTATGGACAGGTCAATGAGCAGTTCTTC
j_call: TRBJ2-5; v_call: TRBV9; clone_size: -; d_call: -; cdr3_aa: CASSATGAETQYF; cdr3_nt: TGTGCCAGCAGCGCTACGGGGGCGGAGACCCAGTACTTC
j_call: TRBJ1-1; v_call: TRBV5-1; clone_size: -; d_call: -; cdr3_aa: CASARDLGATEAFF; cdr3_nt: TGCGCCAGCGCCCGGGACCTAGGGGCCACTGAAGCTTTCTTT
j_call: TRBJ2-3; v_call: TRBV9; clone_size: once; d_call: TRBD2; cdr3_aa: CASSVWSGTRPTDTQYF; cdr3_nt: TGTGCCAGCAGCGTTTGGTCAGGGACTAGGCCCACAGATACGCAGTATTTT
j_call: TRBJ2-7; v_call: TRBV7-2; clone_size: -; d_call: TRBD2; cdr3_aa: CASSVGGSSYEQYF; cdr3_nt: TGTGCCAGCAGCGTCGGGGGGAGCTCCTACGAGCAGTACTTC
j_call: TRBJ1-1; v_call: TRBV11-2; clone_size: -; d_call: -; cdr3_aa: CASSLLTGATEAFF; cdr3_nt: TGTGCCAGCAGCTTACTGACCGGGGCCACTGAAGCTTTCTTT
j_call: TRBJ2-5; v_call: TRBV7-2; clone_size: -; d_call: TRBD1; cdr3_aa: CASSLAGRGQETQYF; cdr3_nt: TGTGCCAGCAGCTTAGCGGGCAGGGGGCAAGAGACCCAGTACTTC
j_call: TRBJ2-5; v_call: TRBV6-1; clone_size: -; d_call: TRBD1; cdr3_aa: CASSEALKMRERGHHQETQYF; cdr3_nt: TGTGCCAGCAGTGAAGCGCTTAAGATGCGCGAAAGGGGGCACCACCAAGAGACCCAGTACTTC
j_call: TRBJ2-7; v_call: TRBV25-1; clone_size: once; d_call: -; cdr3_aa: CASSRGLGYEQYF; cdr3_nt: TGTGCCAGCTCCCGGGGCCTCGGGTACGAGCAGTACTTC
j_call: TRBJ2-5; v_call: TRBV6-6; clone_size: -; d_call: -; cdr3_aa: CASSPSWTQETQYF; cdr3_nt: TGTGCCAGCAGCCCCTCCTGGACCCAAGAGACCCAGTACTTC
j_call: TRBJ2-7; v_call: TRBV15; clone_size: -; d_call: TRBD1; cdr3_aa: CATSRDRGQYEQYF; cdr3_nt: TGTGCCACCAGCAGGGACAGGGGGCAGTACGAGCAGTACTTC
j_call: TRBJ2-3; v_call: TRBV11-1; clone_size: once; d_call: -; cdr3_aa: CASSRRGSTDTQYF; cdr3_nt: TGTGCCAGCAGCCGCCGGGGTAGCACAGATACGCAGTATTTT
j_call: TRBJ2-7; v_call: TRBV29-1; clone_size: -; d_call: TRBD2; cdr3_aa: CSGGGFHEQYF; cdr3_nt: TGCAGCGGCGGGGGTTTCCACGAGCAGTACTTC
j_call: TRBJ1-6; v_call: TRBV6-5; clone_size: -; d_call: TRBD1; cdr3_aa: CASSSLQGLDSPLHF; cdr3_nt: TGTGCCAGCAGTTCGCTACAGGGGTTGGATTCACCCCTCCACTTT
j_call: TRBJ2-7; v_call: TRBV11-2; clone_size: -; d_call: TRBD2; cdr3_aa: CASSFPGTRRYEQYF; cdr3_nt: TGTGCCAGCAGCTTCCCCGGGACTAGACGGTACGAGCAGTACTTC
j_call: TRBJ2-1; v_call: TRBV30; clone_size: -; d_call: -; cdr3_aa: CAWSFLRGGEQFF; cdr3_nt: TGTGCCTGGAGTTTCCTACGGGGCGGTGAGCAGTTCTTC